The present entry profiles one T cell receptor beta chain with its context. The data were taken from a study of blood T cell repertoires in COVID-19. Overall study context: Sites across the United States, Italy and Spain contributed samples from acute and convalescent COVID-19. Sample material is recorded as cDNA or gDNA derived from T cells, B-cell-depleted T cells, or PBMCs.

Per the original data handling: Amplification from reference gene primers served as the basis for estimated nucleated cell counts. Profiling relied on immunoSEQ multiplex PCR, and the TCRdb table lists in-frame clones only, not all of them. V and J calls and clone size follow that table, whereas D and trimming were derived from the DNA. The data hold some 450,000 clones, with around 88% observed a single time. Trimming at V came to 5 bases and at J to 4 bases, leaving 10 bases not matched to a gene. The CDR3 length is 16 residues. Germline V gene lookup returns CDR1 SNHLY and CDR2 FYNNEI. Enrolment of Seattle patients took place during active infection, and they were followed longitudinally.

This sequence joins TRBV2 and TRBJ2-1, with 8 bases lining up with TRBD2. The specimen was peripheral blood. This TCR came from a woman aged 45-59 years with COVID-19, enrolled during active disease. CDR3 loop: CASSRSGGQGYNEQFF. The CDR3 DNA follows: TGTGCCAGCAGTCGGAGCGGGGGCCAAGGATACAATGAGCAGTTCTTC.